One T cell receptor beta chain is described in this entry. Its target is not known. The data were obtained in a study of T cell responses to AZD1222 COVID-19 vaccine. Regarding the study as a whole: Per reports, nearly half of all spike-specific TCRs target regions that are unmutated in variants.

Profiling relied on immunoSEQ multiplex PCR, and the TCRdb table lists in-frame clones only, not all of them. The sample has approximately 150,000 clones; 90% to 95% are singletons. The CDR3 spans 14 residues. The V and J ends lost 7 bases and 1 base respectively, with 11 bases between them. Germline CDR1 is KGHDR and CDR2 is SFDVKD. This specimen was peripheral blood, taken on day 0 of AZD1222 vaccination. The genes are TRBV24-1 and TRBJ2-3; perhaps TRBD1 as D (6 bases). This TCR was sampled from an adult in good health. CDR3 DNA: TGTGCCACCAGGTCAGGGGCCGGCACAGATACGCAGTATTTT. Translated, it gives CATRSGAGTDTQYF.